This T cell receptor (beta chain) was profiled in a study of blood T cell repertoires in COVID-19. Sequencing used immunoSEQ multiplex PCR; TCRdb keeps in-frame clones, though not all of them. The data show under 200,000 clones, with about 85% seen just once and over 7% held by the top ten. From germline, CDR1 is MGHDK and CDR2 SYGVNS. With 8 bases removed from V and 8 bases from J, the gap between germline ends came to 13 bases. The length of the CDR3 is 12 residues. This clone is a singleton in its sample. The chain joins TRBV25-1 to TRBJ2-1; D is possibly TRBD1 (6 bases). The specimen sequenced was peripheral blood. This TCR derives from a woman of 80 years or more in a cohort sampled during active or convalescent COVID-19. This CDR3 is CASAADRHEQFF. DNA for the CDR3: TGTGCCAGCGCCGCCGACAGGCATGAGCAGTTCTTC.